This T cell receptor beta chain was captured by sequencing in a study of T cells in Graves' hyperthyroidism and ophthalmopathy. CDR1 DFQATT and CDR2 SNEGSKA come from the germline V gene (reference sequence). CDR3 length: 15 amino acids. V lost 0 bases to trimming and J lost 7 bases, with 15 bases between them. As to this clonotype: No antigen is known for it.

Study-level results: Most expanded thyroid clonotypes above 0.001 recurred in blood. The model identified upcoming ophthalmopathy a median about 6.5 months ahead of onset.

The CDR3 regions of TCR beta were amplified from RNA transcripts. A first-round RT-PCR of the TCR CDR3 used the HTBI primer set. TCRdb reprocessed the multiplex PCR reads with MiXCR, giving one entry per CDR3 protein. The sample comprises about 840,000 distinct CDR3 sequences, more than 30% of which are singletons, and 8% to 9% rests with the top ten. Sequencing was carried out using blood. The sequence was collected from a man younger than 30 with Graves' hyperthyroidism. The chain couples TRBV20-1 to TRBJ1-4; the D gene is possibly TRBD1 (6 bases). CDR3 residues: CSARDPMTGGEKLFF. The CDR3 DNA is TGCAGTGCTAGAGATCCAATGACAGGAGGTGAAAAACTGTTTTTT.